This T cell receptor (beta chain) was sequenced during a study of technical replicates of blood from four donors. Generated by immunoSEQ multiplex PCR, the TCRdb table keeps only in-frame clones and is missing some. The sample shows 75,000 to 100,000 clones, around 94% of them seen only once. J lost 6 bases, V lost 4 bases, and 3 bases had no gene match. Per the germline V gene, CDR1 is ENHRY and CDR2 is SYGVKD. This CDR3 spans 15 amino acids. The chain uses TRBV10-3 and TRBJ2-7; 16 bases match TRBD2. The source of this sequence is a human donor in good health. Material for sequencing was T cells isolated from PBMCs. CDR3: CAISGGLAGGFEQYF. The CDR3 DNA follows: TGTGCCATCAGTGGGGGACTAGCGGGAGGGTTCGAGCAGTACTTC.